These 32 T cell receptor beta chains originate from one sample sequenced in a study of T cells in tumors after PD-1 blockade. The protocol was immunoSEQ multiplex PCR, while the TCRdb copy is restricted to in-frame clones and leaves out a portion. The sample shows about 60,000 clones, around 67% of them seen only once. Specimen: PBMCs, collected after anti-PD-1 treatment. These receptors came from a human donor with basal cell carcinoma.

This clone was picked up a small number of times. The chain couples TRBV18 to TRBJ1-1, with 8 bases matching TRBD1. CDR1 KGHSH and CDR2 LQKENI come from the germline V gene. The V gene end was trimmed by 3 bases and the J gene end by 1 base; junction bases not matched to a gene: 1. The CDR3 consists of 14 residues. The CDR3 DNA reads TGTGCCAGCTCACCCGGACAGGGGAACACTGAAGCTTTCTTT. It yields the protein CASSPGQGNTEAFF.

This clone came up once. V and J are TRBV3-1 (or the pseudogene TRBV3-2) and TRBJ2-7; D perhaps matches TRBD2 (6 bases). Germline V gives CDR1 LGHDT, CDR2 YNNKEL (reference sequence). The germline V and J ends were trimmed by 1 base and 1 base, with 14 bases remaining between them. The CDR3 loop spans 16 amino acids. This CDR3 is CASSQGPRRGSYEQYF. DNA for the CDR3: TGTGCCAGCAGCCAAGGTCCAAGGCGGGGATCCTACGAGCAGTACTTC.

This sequence joins TRBV7-9 and TRBJ2-7, with D hard to call. Germline V gene sequence: CDR1 SEHNR, CDR2 FQNEAQ (reference sequence). CDR3 length: 14 residues. V lost 3 bases and J 2 bases, leaving 11 bases between the germline ends. CDR3 loop: CASSFGTATYEQYF. The DNA for the CDR3 is TGTGCCAGCAGCTTCGGAACGGCGACCTACGAGCAGTACTTC. The full variable domain, its missing parts supplied by reference TRBV7-9 and TRBJ2-7, is DTGVSQNPRHKITKRGQNVTFRCDPISEHNRLYWYRQTLGQGPEFLTYFQNEAQLEKSRLLSDRFSAERPKGSFSTLEIQRTEQGDSAMYLCASSFGTATYEQYFGPGTRLTVT.

This clone was found once. The chain joins TRBV30 to TRBJ2-6; 9 bases are shared with TRBD1. This CDR3 spans 19 amino acids. Germline CDR1 GTSNPN, CDR2 SVGIG (reference sequence). V trimming: 3 bases; J trimming: 0 bases; junction bases outside the gene matches: 12. Written as DNA, the CDR3 is TGTGCCTGGAGCTCTCCCTGGGGACAGGGACCCTCTGGGGCCAACGTCCTGACTTTC. It specifies CAWSSPWGQGPSGANVLTF.

J is TRBJ2-7 and V is TRBV18; TRBD1 matches 9 bases. In germline, CDR1 is KGHSH, CDR2 LQKENI. V lost 3 bases to trimming and J lost 6 bases; unmatched junction nucleotides: 9. The CDR3 is 15 amino acids. Here the CDR3 DNA reads TGTGCCAGCTCACCGCCGGGACAGGGAAGGGTCGAGCAGTACTTC. It specifies CASSPPGQGRVEQYF.

This clone has just a few counts. The rearrangement uses TRBV5-1 and TRBJ2-2, with 7 bases that match TRBD1. Germline CDR1 is SGHRS and CDR2 is YFSETQ. Unmatched junction bases numbered 5, after V lost 0 bases and J lost 6 bases. This CDR3 is built from 15 residues. CDR3: CASSLEGAVAGELFF. DNA for the CDR3: TGCGCCAGCAGCTTGGAGGGGGCGGTGGCCGGGGAGCTGTTTTTT.

The rearrangement uses TRBV6-5 and TRBJ2-7; 11 nucleotides line up with TRBD1. CDR3 length equals 15 residues. Germline trimming cut 7 bases from V and 5 bases from J; bases unmatched to any gene: 10. The germline gives CDR1 MNHEY, CDR2 SVGAGI. The CDR3 bases are TGTGCCAGCACTCTACGAGGGACAGGGGGTAACGAGCAGTACTTC. Protein sequence: CASTLRGTGGNEQYF.

The rearrangement uses TRBV5-6 and TRBJ2-2; 11 bases are shared with TRBD1. CDR3 length equals 18 residues. V gave up 5 bases and J gave up 5 bases; unmatched junction bases: 14. Germline-derived CDR1 and CDR2 are SGHDT and YYEEEE. The DNA of the CDR3 is TGTGCCAGCAGTCCCGGGACAGGGGGACCCTCGGGGACCGGGGAGCTGTTTTTT. Protein sequence: CASSPGTGGPSGTGELFF. The complete variable domain, with remaining parts taken from reference TRBV5-6 and TRBJ2-2, reads DAGVTQSPTHLIKTRGQQVTLRCSPKSGHDTVSWYQQALGQGPQFIFQYYEEEERQRGNFPDRFSGHQFPNYSSELNVNALLLGDSALYLCASSPGTGGPSGTGELFFGEGSRLTVL.

The J gene is TRBJ2-5, the V gene TRBV27; a weak D match, TRBD2 (7 bases). The CDR3 loop spans 15 amino acids. CDR1 is MNHEY and CDR2 is SMNVEV in the germline V gene (reference sequence). The germline V and J ends were trimmed by 0 bases and 5 bases, with 13 bases remaining between them. The CDR3 region is CASSLSVGGRETQYF. The CDR3 DNA reads TGTGCCAGCAGTTTATCGGTGGGGGGGCGGGAGACCCAGTACTTC.

This clone was observed a handful of times. V and J are TRBV4-1 and TRBJ2-1, with 7 positions matching TRBD1. V shed 0 bases, J shed 2 bases, and the junction held 4 bases outside the gene matches. In germline, CDR1 is MGHRA, CDR2 YSYEKL. The CDR3 is 16 residues long. DNA for the CDR3: TGCGCCAGCAGCCAAGATCAGGGGGAAGCCTACAATGAGCAGTTCTTC. It is translated as CASSQDQGEAYNEQFF.

This clone was detected a few times. This CDR3 reads CASSRRAAQGRETQYF. CDR3 nucleotides: TGTGCCAGCAGCCGGAGGGCGGCACAGGGGCGAGAGACCCAGTACTTC. The gene calls are TRBV3-1 (or the pseudogene TRBV3-2) and TRBJ2-5; TRBD1 is a possible D gene (7 bases). This CDR3 has 16 residues. Germline CDR1 LGHDT, CDR2 YNNKEL (reference sequence). Trimming removed 4 bases from V and 4 bases from J, with 19 bases in between.

This clone showed up just once. J is TRBJ2-2 and V is TRBV24-1; the D gene is possibly TRBD1 (5 bases). Trimming pared 2 bases from V and 5 bases from J, leaving 8 bases between. Germline V gene sequence: CDR1 KGHDR, CDR2 SFDVKD. This CDR3 has 14 amino acids. This chain's CDR3 is CATSDYRSTGELFF. The CDR3 coding sequence is TGTGCCACCAGTGATTACAGGTCTACCGGGGAGCTGTTTTTT.

The rearrangement joins TRBV4-1 to TRBJ2-7; D is possibly TRBD1 (7 bases). Per germline, CDR1 MGHRA and CDR2 YSYEKL. The CDR3 covers 16 residues. V lost 0 bases, J lost 3 bases, and 15 bases lay in between. The CDR3 nucleotides read TGCGCCAGCAGCCAAGATACGACAGGGAGGTACTACGAGCAGTACTTC. Protein: CASSQDTTGRYYEQYF.

The rearrangement links TRBV3-1 (or the pseudogene TRBV3-2) to TRBJ2-2; D possibly corresponds to TRBD1 (5 bases). The germline V and J ends were trimmed by 4 bases and 5 bases, with 17 bases remaining between them. Germline V gives CDR1 LGHDT, CDR2 YNNKEL (reference sequence). The CDR3 runs to 16 residues. The CDR3 DNA is TGTGCCAGCAGCCCACGGCCTAAGTCAGGGACCGGGGAGCTGTTTTTT. Its translation: CASSPRPKSGTGELFF.

In its sample, this clone was seen a few times. The V and J genes are TRBV9 and TRBJ2-3; TRBD2 agrees at 9 bases. Germline-derived CDR1 and CDR2 are SGDLS and YYNGEE. The CDR3 has 15 residues. V lost 2 bases to trimming and J lost 5 bases; unmatched junction nucleotides: 6. The CDR3 loop reads CASSVAGGAQDTQYF. The CDR3 DNA reads as TGTGCCAGCAGCGTTGCGGGGGGGGCTCAAGATACGCAGTATTTT.

The chain has TRBV5-1 and TRBJ2-2, with D possibly being TRBD1 (6 bases). Germline CDR1 is SGHRS and CDR2 is YFSETQ. The CDR3 totals 15 residues. The ends were cut back, 8 bases at V and 0 bases at J, with 14 bases in the middle. CDR3 residues: CARKPTGPNTGELFF. In DNA, the CDR3 is TGCGCCAGAAAACCGACAGGTCCGAACACCGGGGAGCTGTTTTTT.

This rearrangement joins TRBV10-3 to TRBJ2-5; TRBD2 matches at 8 bases. The germline V gene has CDR1 ENHRY and CDR2 SYGVKD. This CDR3 has 16 amino acids. The V segment lost 3 bases and the J segment 3 bases; nucleotides outside the gene matches: 9. Here the CDR3 reads CAISDSSGGLEETQYF. CDR3 nucleotides: TGTGCCATCAGTGATTCAAGCGGGGGCCTAGAAGAGACCCAGTACTTC.

The rearrangement links TRBV3-1 (or the pseudogene TRBV3-2) to TRBJ2-1, with D uncertain. The V gene lost 4 bases and the J gene lost 4 bases, with 11 bases spanning the gap. This CDR3 spans 14 amino acids. The germline CDR1 and CDR2 sequences are LGHDT and YNNKEL (reference sequence). The CDR3 DNA sequence: TGTGCCAGCAGCCCCTTAGGCGGTTACAATGAGCAGTTCTTC. It is translated as CASSPLGGYNEQFF.

The rearrangement uses TRBV5-5 and TRBJ1-6; no definite D call. V was clipped by 4 bases and J by 6 bases, with 14 bases between them. This CDR3 comprises 15 residues. The V gene's germline CDR1 is SGHKS and CDR2 YYEKEE (reference sequence). CDR3 protein: CASSTDPAGNSPLHF. The CDR3 coding sequence is TGTGCCAGCAGCACAGACCCTGCTGGTAATTCACCCCTCCACTTT.

The chain combines TRBV5-1 with TRBJ2-5; 7 bases agree with TRBD2. V was pared by 2 bases and J by 3 bases, with 1 base of the junction left unmatched. Germline-derived CDR1 and CDR2 are SGHRS and YFSETQ. The CDR3 is 13 residues long. CDR3 DNA sequence: TGCGCCAGCAGCTTTGCGGGGGAAGAGACCCAGTACTTC. Its translation is CASSFAGEETQYF.

The chain links TRBV5-1 to TRBJ2-7; D tentatively reads TRBD1 or TRBD2 (6 bases each). Between the trimmed V and J ends, which lost 4 bases and 3 bases, there was a span of 14 bases. Germline loops: CDR1 SGHRS, CDR2 YFSETQ. The CDR3 consists of 14 residues. The CDR3 loop is CASSPAEGGYEQYF. The CDR3 region has the DNA TGCGCCAGCAGCCCGGCCGAGGGGGGCTACGAGCAGTACTTC.

The V gene is TRBV7-2, the J gene TRBJ2-5; TRBD1 is a possible D gene (5 bases). The CDR3 length is 13 residues. Between the trimmed V and J ends, which lost 3 bases and 4 bases, there was a span of 9 bases. The germline CDR1 and CDR2 sequences are SGHTA and FQGNSA. The CDR3 protein is CASSFRGGETQYF. In DNA form, the CDR3 reads TGTGCCAGCAGCTTTAGGGGCGGAGAGACCCAGTACTTC. Complete variable domain (other parts from reference TRBV7-2 and TRBJ2-5): GAGVSQSPSNKVTEKGKDVELRCDPISGHTALYWYRQSLGQGLEFLIYFQGNSAPDKSGLPSDRFSAERTGGSVSTLTIQRTQQEDSAVYLCASSFRGGETQYFGPGTRLLVL.

This clone has just a few counts. The chain has TRBV9 and TRBJ2-2; no clear D gene. CDR1 and CDR2 from the germline V gene are SGDLS and YYNGEE. Trimming shortened V by 0 bases and J by 1 base, and 7 bases separated the two germline ends. The CDR3 contains 15 residues. As DNA, the CDR3 is TGTGCCAGCAGCGTAGTATTGGGGAACACCGGGGAGCTGTTTTTT. Amino acids: CASSVVLGNTGELFF.

This CDR3 is CASSIRQGGTEAFF. As DNA, the CDR3 is TGTGCCAGTAGTATTAGACAGGGGGGCACTGAAGCTTTCTTT. The rearrangement joins TRBV19 to TRBJ1-1; 9 bases are a match to TRBD1. Trimming cost V 3 bases and J 4 bases; bases outside gene matches: 3. The CDR3 runs 14 residues. Germline V gene data show CDR1 as LNHDA and CDR2 as SQIVND (reference sequence). Drawing the rest from reference TRBV19 and TRBJ1-1, the complete variable domain is DGGITQSPKYLFRKEGQNVTLSCEQNLNHDAMYWYRQDPGQGLRLIYYSQIVNDFQKGDIAEGYSVSREKKESFPLTVTSAQKNPTAFYLCASSIRQGGTEAFFGQGTRLTVV.

J is TRBJ1-1 and V is TRBV6-5, with D unresolved. V was clipped by 4 bases and J by 0 bases, with 9 bases between them. From germline, CDR1 is MNHEY and CDR2 SVGAGI. The CDR3 covers 14 residues. CDR3 coding DNA: TGTGCCAGCAGTTCCGTCAGAGTGAACACTGAAGCTTTCTTT. It codes for CASSSVRVNTEAFF.

V usage is TRBV3-1 (or the pseudogene TRBV3-2) and J usage is TRBJ2-1; D unclear. This CDR3 contains 15 residues. Trimming took off 1 base at V and 3 bases at J, with 10 bases between the two ends. Germline V gene data show CDR1 as LGHDT and CDR2 as YNNKEL (reference sequence). The CDR3 here is CASSQGDSSYNEQFF. CDR3 bases: TGTGCCAGCAGCCAAGGAGACTCTAGCTACAATGAGCAGTTCTTC.

The chain combines TRBV27 with TRBJ1-6; weak D call: TRBD1 (5 bases). Germline V lookup: CDR1 MNHEY, CDR2 SMNVEV (reference sequence). The CDR3 has 14 residues. Trimming took 2 bases from V and 13 from J, leaving 15 bases between them. The CDR3 region has the DNA TGTGCCAGCAGTTTAGGGGCAGGGCTGGGGCCCCTCCACTTT. Protein: CASSLGAGLGPLHF.

The chain carries TRBV9 and TRBJ2-3; 8 nucleotides agree with TRBD2. In germline, CDR1 is SGDLS, CDR2 YYNGEE. After removal of 0 bases from V and 5 bases from J, the junction contained 11 bases not matched to a gene. The CDR3 runs 17 residues. The CDR3 region has the DNA TGTGCCAGCAGCGTAGATCCTAGCGGGCAGGCATTAGATACGCAGTATTTT. Its translation is CASSVDPSGQALDTQYF.

This clone has just a few counts. The chain combines TRBV4-1 with TRBJ1-2; 8 bases are a match to TRBD1. In germline, CDR1 is MGHRA, CDR2 YSYEKL. V lost 2 bases and J lost 8; bases outside the gene matches: 13. This CDR3 is 16 amino acids long. The CDR3 loop is CASSQPTGTGSGGYTF. The CDR3 DNA is TGCGCCAGCAGCCAACCGACCGGGACAGGTAGCGGAGGCTACACCTTC.

To note about this clone: One end of the junction does not line up with germline, which may come from a read error. This chain uses TRBV20-1 with TRBJ1-6, with D unclear. Germline V gene data show CDR1 as DFQATT and CDR2 as SNEGSKA (reference sequence). The CDR3 length is 11 residues. Here the CDR3 reads CALRGYSPLHF. DNA of the CDR3: TGTGCACTGCGGGGTTATTCACCCCTCCACTTT.

Here the CDR3 reads CASSLMSQGEEQYF. The CDR3 nucleotides read TGTGCCAGCAGCTTAATGTCACAGGGGGAAGAGCAGTACTTC. This chain joins TRBV5-4 and TRBJ2-7; 8 nucleotides agree with TRBD1. The V gene's germline CDR1 is SGHNT and CDR2 YYREEE (reference sequence). Unmatched junction bases numbered 8, after V lost 2 bases and J lost 7 bases. This CDR3 is 14 amino acids long.

The chain is built from TRBV20-1 and TRBJ2-7, with a weak D call TRBD2 (6 bases). This CDR3 region has 15 residues. Germline lookup yields CDR1 DFQATT and CDR2 SNEGSKA (reference sequence). The V and J ends lost 3 bases and 0 bases respectively, with 15 bases between them. CDR3 residues: CSASGGTTSSYEQYF. CDR3 in DNA: TGCAGTGCTAGTGGGGGGACGACAAGCTCCTACGAGCAGTACTTC.